This T cell receptor beta chain was obtained from a study of spatial heterogeneity in lung cancer. From the 5' RACE reads, TCRdb called clonotypes with MiXCR, one entry per CDR3 protein. Among roughly 10,000 distinct CDR3 sequences listed, 20% to 25% were seen once. Noted time point: blood at routine non-recurrence follow-up after resection. No cell sorting; template was whole RNA from tumor, lung tissue or PBMC. Germline lookup yields CDR1 SGHTA and CDR2 FQGNSA. V shed 1 base and J 3 bases; nucleotides not matched to a gene: 7. This CDR3 has 16 residues. This TCR derives from a male donor with early-stage non-small cell lung cancer. The sequenced sample was PBMCs, obtained at follow-up. This chain links TRBV7-2 with TRBJ2-7, with 9 bases matching TRBD2. This CDR3 reads CASSLGLAGNNYEQYF. CDR3 coding DNA: TGTGCCAGCAGCTTAGGGCTAGCGGGAAACAACTACGAGCAGTACTTC.